This T cell receptor beta chain was profiled in a study of T cells in Graves' hyperthyroidism and ophthalmopathy. The sample holds many counts of this clonotype. V lost 6 bases to trimming and J lost 7 bases; unmatched junction nucleotides: 9. Germline-derived CDR1 and CDR2 are MDHEN and SYDVKM. This CDR3 is built from 14 residues. Amplified TCR beta CDR3 regions derived from RNA transcripts. Researchers ran a first-round RT-PCR on the TCR CDR3 using the HTBI primer set. Using its own MiXCR run on the multiplex PCR reads, TCRdb lists one record per CDR3 protein. The repertoire has approximately 600,000 distinct CDR3 sequences, under 25% of them found once; the top ten carry 34%.

V and J are TRBV28 and TRBJ1-1, with 9 positions matching TRBD1. This clonotype was sampled from a man aged 25-40 years with Graves' ophthalmopathy. The sequenced sample was blood. This chain's CDR3 is CASRSTGGGYEAFF. The CDR3 DNA sequence: TGTGCCAGCAGGTCGACAGGGGGGGGCTATGAAGCTTTCTTT.